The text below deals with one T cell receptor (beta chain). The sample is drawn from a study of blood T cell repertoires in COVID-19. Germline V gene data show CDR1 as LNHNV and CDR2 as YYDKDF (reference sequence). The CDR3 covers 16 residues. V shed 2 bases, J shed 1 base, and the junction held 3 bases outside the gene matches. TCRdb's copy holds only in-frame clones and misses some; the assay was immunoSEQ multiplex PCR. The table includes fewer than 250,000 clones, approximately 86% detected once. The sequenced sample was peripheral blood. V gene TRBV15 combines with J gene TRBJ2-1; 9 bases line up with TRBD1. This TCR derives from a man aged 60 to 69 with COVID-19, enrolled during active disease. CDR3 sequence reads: CATSRSGQGSYNEQFF. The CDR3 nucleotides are TGTGCCACCAGCAGATCGGGACAGGGTTCCTACAATGAGCAGTTCTTC.